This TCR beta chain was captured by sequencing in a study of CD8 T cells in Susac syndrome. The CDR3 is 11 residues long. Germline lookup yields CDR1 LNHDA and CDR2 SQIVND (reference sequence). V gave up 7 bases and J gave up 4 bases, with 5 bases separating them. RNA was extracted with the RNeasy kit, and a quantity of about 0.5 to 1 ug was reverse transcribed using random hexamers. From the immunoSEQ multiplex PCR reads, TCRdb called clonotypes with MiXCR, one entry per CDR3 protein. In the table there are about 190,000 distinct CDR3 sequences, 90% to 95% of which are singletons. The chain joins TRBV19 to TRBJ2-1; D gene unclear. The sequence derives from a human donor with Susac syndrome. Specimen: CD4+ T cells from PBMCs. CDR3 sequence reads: CASTDYNEQFF. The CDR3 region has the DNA TGTGCCAGTACAGATTACAATGAGCAGTTCTTC.